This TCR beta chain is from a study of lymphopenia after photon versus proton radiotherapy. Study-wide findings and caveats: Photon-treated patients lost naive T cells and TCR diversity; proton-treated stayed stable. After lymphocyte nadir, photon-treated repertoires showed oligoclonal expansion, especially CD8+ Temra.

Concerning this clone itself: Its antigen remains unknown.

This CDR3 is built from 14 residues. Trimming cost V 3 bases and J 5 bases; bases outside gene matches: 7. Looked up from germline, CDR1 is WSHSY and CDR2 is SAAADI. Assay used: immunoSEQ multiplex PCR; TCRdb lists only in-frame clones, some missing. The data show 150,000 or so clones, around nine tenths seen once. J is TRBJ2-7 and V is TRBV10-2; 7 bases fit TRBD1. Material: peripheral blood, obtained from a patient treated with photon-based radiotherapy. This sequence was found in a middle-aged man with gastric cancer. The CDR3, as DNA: TGCGCCAGCAGTGATCGACAGGGTTCCGACGAGCAGTACTTC. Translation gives CASSDRQGSDEQYF.